This passage covers 30 T cell receptor beta chains from one sample sequenced in a study of Ad26.COV2.S vaccination and SARS-CoV-2 variants. Treatment of the sample: roughly 20 received Ad26.COV2.S at low or high dose, single or two shots; about 5 received placebo; per-sample allocation not given. Sampling occurred on day 63 after the first vaccine or placebo injection. TCRdb keeps only in-frame clones here, not all; method: immunoSEQ multiplex PCR. This table has about 480,000 clones, around 90% appearing once. The starting material was peripheral blood, obtained in a trial of Ad26.COV2.S vaccine versus placebo. The receptor source for this set is a person aged 18-65 years who received the Ad26.COV2.S COVID-19 vaccine or a placebo.

V is TRBV7-3 and J is TRBJ1-6; TRBD1 is a possible D gene (5 bases). V dropped 1 base and J dropped 2 bases, with 12 bases sitting between them. Looked up from germline, CDR1 is SGHTA and CDR2 is FQGTGA. CDR3 length: 17 amino acids. The CDR3 loop reads CASSLRGRDAYNSPLHF. The CDR3 coding sequence is TGTGCCAGCAGCTTAAGGGGCAGGGACGCCTATAATTCACCCCTCCACTTT.

This chain connects TRBV30 to TRBJ1-3; D is possibly TRBD1 (5 bases). This CDR3 comprises 15 residues. Trimming pared 2 bases from V and 2 bases from J, leaving 13 bases between. Looked up from germline, CDR1 is GTSNPN and CDR2 is SVGIG (reference sequence). The CDR3 protein is CAWSMGHLTGNTIYF. The CDR3 coding sequence is TGTGCCTGGAGTATGGGGCATTTAACTGGAAACACCATATATTTT.

The gene calls are TRBV11-3 and TRBJ2-1, with D possibly TRBD2 on 6 matching bases. CDR1 SGHNT and CDR2 YENEEA come from the germline V gene. The CDR3 runs 14 residues. V was cut by 1 base and J by 7 bases, with 11 bases left in between. The CDR3 is CASSLAGALNEQFF. The CDR3 nucleotides are TGTGCCAGCAGCTTAGCGGGAGCTCTAAATGAGCAGTTCTTC.

The chain combines TRBV24-1 with TRBJ2-3; D is undetermined. Per the germline V gene, CDR1 is KGHDR and CDR2 is SFDVKD. The CDR3 consists of 13 residues. V shed 3 bases and J shed 3 bases, with 6 bases lying between them. The CDR3 DNA sequence: TGTGCCACCAGTGATCCCGTTACAGATACGCAGTATTTT. It codes for CATSDPVTDTQYF.

The V and J genes are TRBV28 and TRBJ2-1, with TRBD2 matching 7 bases. The CDR3 spans 15 residues. From germline, CDR1 is MDHEN and CDR2 SYDVKM. With 3 bases clipped from V and 4 bases from J, the junction kept 6 bases outside the gene matches. DNA for the CDR3: TGTGCCAGCAGTTTGGGGCGGGAGCGGTACAATGAGCAGTTCTTC. Its protein product is CASSLGRERYNEQFF. The full variable domain, completed using reference TRBV28 and TRBJ2-1, is DVKVTQSSRYLVKRTGEKVFLECVQDMDHENMFWYRQDPGLGLRLIYFSYDVKMKEKGDIPEGYSVSREKKERFSLILESASTNQTSMYLCASSLGRERYNEQFFGPGTRLTVL.

The chain links TRBV9 to TRBJ1-3; D gene unclear. Germline V gene data show CDR1 as SGDLS and CDR2 as YYNGEE. There are 16 residues in the CDR3. Trimming took off 3 bases at V and 0 bases at J, with 13 bases between the two ends. CDR3 amino acids: CASSALLEYSGNTIYF. CDR3 DNA: TGTGCCAGCAGCGCTCTACTTGAGTACTCTGGAAACACCATATATTTT.

Comments on this clone: The junction departs from the called germline gene at one end, perhaps through a read error. This chain joins TRBV19 and TRBJ2-1; D may be TRBD1 (6 bases). The CDR3 runs 15 residues. Germline CDR1 and CDR2: LNHDA and SQIVND (reference sequence). The CDR3 spells CASSMGATSYDEQFF. The DNA of the CDR3 is TGTGCCAGTAGTATGGGGGCCACAAGCTACGATGAGCAGTTCTTC.

The V gene is TRBV27, the J gene TRBJ1-2; possibly TRBD1 for D (5 bases). This CDR3 comprises 16 residues. Trimming removed 5 bases from V and 4 bases from J, with 20 bases in between. Germline V CDR1 and CDR2: MNHEY, SMNVEV (reference sequence). The CDR3 bases are TGTGCCAGCAGTCCCTCCCCGACAGAGCGGTTCTATGGCTACACCTTC. This codes for CASSPSPTERFYGYTF.

The chain couples TRBV7-2 to TRBJ2-7, with a weak D call TRBD1 (7 bases). Between the trimmed V and J ends, which lost 5 bases and 3 bases, there was a span of 17 bases. The germline CDR1 and CDR2 sequences are SGHTA and FQGNSA. The CDR3 is made up of 15 amino acids. The CDR3 reads CASSLGQGGLYEQYF. CDR3 bases: TGTGCCAGCAGCCTGGGCCAGGGGGGACTCTACGAGCAGTACTTC.

The rearrangement uses TRBV4-3 and TRBJ2-7; no clear D gene. Trimming cost V 4 bases and J 3 bases, with 22 bases left between them. The CDR3 spans 17 residues. CDR1 is LGHNA, CDR2 YSLEER, per germline. The CDR3 bases are TGCGCCAGCAGCCTCTCGGCAGAGGCAATCACACTCTACGAGCAGTACTTC. Translation: CASSLSAEAITLYEQYF.

This chain connects TRBV30 to TRBJ1-1; D may be TRBD1 (6 bases). V was clipped by 4 bases and J by 2 bases, with 11 bases between them. Per germline, CDR1 GTSNPN and CDR2 SVGIG (reference sequence). CDR3 length equals 13 residues. CDR3 DNA sequence: TGTGCCTGGACCGACGGGGGCAACACTGAAGCTTTCTTT. Translated, it gives CAWTDGGNTEAFF. Complete variable domain (other parts from reference TRBV30 and TRBJ1-1): SQTIHQWPATLVQPVGSPLSLECTVEGTSNPNLYWYRQAAGRGLQLLFYSVGIGQISSEVPQNLSASRPQDRQFILSSKKLLLSDSGFYLCAWTDGGNTEAFFGQGTRLTVV.

The rearrangement joins TRBV5-6 to TRBJ2-1; D gene uncertain. Germline V gene lookup returns CDR1 SGHDT and CDR2 YYEEEE. The CDR3 is 13 residues long. Trimming left V 0 bases short and J 6 bases short, with 7 bases between. The CDR3 sequence: CASSLAYGNEQFF. The CDR3 DNA reads TGTGCCAGCAGCTTGGCCTACGGCAATGAGCAGTTCTTC. Based on the CDR3 plus reference TRBV5-6 and TRBJ2-1, the full variable domain is DAGVTQSPTHLIKTRGQQVTLRCSPKSGHDTVSWYQQALGQGPQFIFQYYEEEERQRGNFPDRFSGHQFPNYSSELNVNALLLGDSALYLCASSLAYGNEQFFGPGTRLTVL.

The genes are TRBV30 and TRBJ1-2; D uncertain. CDR3 size: 13 residues. V was cut by 3 bases and J by 5 bases, with 13 bases left in between. Per germline, CDR1 GTSNPN and CDR2 SVGIG (reference sequence). Here the CDR3 DNA reads TGTGCCTGGAGAGGTCCAGGATATTATGGCTACACCTTC. The encoded protein is CAWRGPGYYGYTF. The entire variable domain, with the rest obtained from reference TRBV30 and TRBJ1-2, is as follows: SQTIHQWPATLVQPVGSPLSLECTVEGTSNPNLYWYRQAAGRGLQLLFYSVGIGQISSEVPQNLSASRPQDRQFILSSKKLLLSDSGFYLCAWRGPGYYGYTFGSGTRLTVV.

V is TRBV3-1 (or the pseudogene TRBV3-2) and J is TRBJ1-4, with D tentatively TRBD1 (6 bases). The V end lost 3 bases, the J end lost 8 bases, and 7 bases lay between the germline ends. The germline V gene encodes CDR1 LGHDT and CDR2 YNNKEL (reference sequence). This CDR3 contains 12 residues. CDR3 amino acids: CASSHGTEKLFF. DNA for the CDR3: TGTGCCAGCAGCCACGGGACAGAAAAACTGTTTTTT.

The chain carries TRBV28 and TRBJ1-5, with D tentatively TRBD1 (5 bases). Trimming took off 3 bases at V and 3 bases at J, with 12 bases between the two ends. The CDR3 length is 15 residues. Germline-derived CDR1 and CDR2 are MDHEN and SYDVKM. CDR3 bases: TGTGCCAGCAGTTTTGCAGGGATCAACAATCAGCCCCAGCATTTT. It specifies CASSFAGINNQPQHF.

The rearrangement links TRBV29-1 to TRBJ2-3; D is undetermined. The CDR3 is 11 residues long. V lost 7 bases and J 3 bases, leaving 8 bases between the germline ends. Germline V gene sequence: CDR1 SQVTM, CDR2 ANQGSEA. The CDR3 nucleotides are TGCAGCGGATTTGGAACAGATACGCAGTATTTT. Its translation is CSGFGTDTQYF.

V gene TRBV6-2 or TRBV6-3 combines with J gene TRBJ2-7; D unclear. This CDR3 is 15 amino acids long. Germline CDR1 is MNHEY and CDR2 is SVGEGT. Trimming shortened V by 5 bases and J by 7 bases, and 21 bases separated the two germline ends. CDR3 in DNA: TGTGCCAGCAGTCCCCCGAGAGGCGCTACGAGGGAGCAGTACTTC. This sequence encodes CASSPPRGATREQYF.

V and J are TRBV3-1 (or the pseudogene TRBV3-2) and TRBJ2-2, with D uncertain. This CDR3 is 16 amino acids long. CDR1 and CDR2 from the germline V gene are LGHDT and YNNKEL (reference sequence). Trimming removed 4 bases from V and 4 bases from J, with 16 bases in between. The CDR3 protein is CASSPRSAYATGELFF. The CDR3 DNA reads TGTGCCAGCAGCCCCCGGAGTGCCTACGCCACCGGGGAGCTGTTTTTT.

J is TRBJ2-3 and V is TRBV21-1; TRBD2, as called in the table, went unchecked against the DNA. TRBV21-1 is described as a pseudogene. The CDR3 has 16 amino acids. In nucleotides, the CDR3 is TGTGCCAGCAGCACGCACGGCGGGAGGGAGTCAGATACGCAGTATTTT. It translates to CASSTHGGRESDTQYF.

This rearrangement joins TRBV15 to TRBJ2-2; tentatively, D is TRBD2 (6 bases). This CDR3 contains 17 residues. Trimming stripped 0 bases from V and 1 base from J, with 12 bases between. From germline, CDR1 is LNHNV and CDR2 YYDKDF (reference sequence). This chain's CDR3 is CATSRDIETRNTGELFF. CDR3 coding DNA: TGTGCCACCAGCAGAGATATCGAGACTAGGAACACCGGGGAGCTGTTTTTT.

In the case of this clone: This CDR3 is also generated by other DNA sequences in the sample. The chain carries TRBV28 and TRBJ1-1; perhaps TRBD1 as D (5 bases). Germline CDR1 and CDR2: MDHEN and SYDVKM. Trimming removed 1 base at V and 1 base at J, with 7 bases between. CDR3 size: 14 residues. CDR3 loop: CASSLLGGNTEAFF. The CDR3, as DNA: TGTGCCAGCAGTTTATTGGGGGGGAACACTGAAGCTTTCTTT.

This sequence joins TRBV9 and TRBJ2-7, with 7 bases fitting TRBD2. CDR3 size: 15 residues. Germline V gene lookup returns CDR1 SGDLS and CDR2 YYNGEE. V gave up 2 bases and J gave up 2 bases; unmatched junction bases: 7. The CDR3 nucleotides are TGTGCCAGCAGCGTCGGTAGCGGGTCACCCTACGAGCAGTACTTC. Translation: CASSVGSGSPYEQYF.

The gene calls are TRBV6-2 or TRBV6-3 and TRBJ2-1; 9 nucleotides align to TRBD2. Germline V gene lookup returns CDR1 MNHEY and CDR2 SVGEGT. The CDR3 is 15 residues long. After removal of 4 bases from V and 6 bases from J, the junction contained 7 bases not matched to a gene. This chain's CDR3 is CASSSIAGVSNEQFF. DNA of the CDR3: TGTGCCAGCAGTTCCATAGCGGGAGTTTCCAATGAGCAGTTCTTC.

The chain couples TRBV5-1 to TRBJ2-3; 7 bases line up with TRBD2. Germline V lookup: CDR1 SGHRS, CDR2 YFSETQ. The CDR3 covers 16 residues. V lost 7 bases to trimming and J lost 5 bases; unmatched junction nucleotides: 16. CDR3 loop: CASVPTPGLPIDTQYF. The CDR3 DNA reads TGCGCCAGCGTCCCCACCCCGGGACTACCGATAGATACGCAGTATTTT.

This clone has just a few counts. Other DNA variants within this sample encode the same CDR3. This chain uses TRBV27 with TRBJ1-2; 10 nucleotides align to TRBD1. The junction had 5 bases not matched to a gene; V was cut back by 2 bases and J by 8 bases. CDR3 size: 14 residues. Looked up from germline, CDR1 is MNHEY and CDR2 is SMNVEV (reference sequence). CDR3 protein: CASSLRQGAGGYTF. The DNA of the CDR3 is TGTGCCAGCAGTTTACGACAGGGGGCGGGGGGCTACACCTTC.

The chain recombines TRBV27 with TRBJ1-4, with 7 bases lining up with TRBD1. In germline, CDR1 is MNHEY, CDR2 SMNVEV (reference sequence). With 6 bases clipped from V and 8 bases from J, the junction kept 9 bases outside the gene matches. CDR3 length equals 14 residues. CDR3 protein: CASRLTGAGEKLFF. The CDR3, as DNA: TGTGCCAGCAGACTTACAGGGGCGGGGGAAAAACTGTTTTTT.

V and J are TRBV28 and TRBJ2-7; 7 bases map to TRBD1. Trimming at V came to 4 bases and at J to 7 bases, leaving 7 bases not matched to a gene. The germline V gene encodes CDR1 MDHEN and CDR2 SYDVKM. The CDR3 is 13 amino acids. The DNA of the CDR3 is TGTGCCAGCAGTTCCCCGGGACAGTGGGAGCAGTACTTC. Its translation is CASSSPGQWEQYF.

J is TRBJ1-1 and V is TRBV10-3; 8 bases align to TRBD1. This CDR3 comprises 15 residues. With V trimmed by 3 bases and J by 4 bases, 7 bases remained unmatched. The germline V gene encodes CDR1 ENHRY and CDR2 SYGVKD. CDR3 amino acids: CAISDPGQGGTEAFF. The CDR3 region has the DNA TGTGCCATCAGTGACCCTGGACAGGGAGGCACTGAAGCTTTCTTT.

This clone was picked up one time. The chain combines TRBV30 with TRBJ2-1; 11 bases are shared with TRBD2. The V gene's germline CDR1 is GTSNPN and CDR2 SVGIG (reference sequence). With V trimmed by 2 bases and J by 0 bases, 6 bases remained unmatched. The CDR3 spans 17 residues. The chain's CDR3 is CAWSRGTSGISYNEQFF. In DNA form, the CDR3 reads TGTGCCTGGAGTAGGGGGACTAGCGGTATCTCCTACAATGAGCAGTTCTTC.

J is TRBJ1-1 and V is TRBV5-1, with 8 bases lining up with TRBD1. The germline V gene has CDR1 SGHRS and CDR2 YFSETQ. The V segment lost 3 bases and the J segment 0 bases; nucleotides outside the gene matches: 4. The CDR3 totals 15 residues. In DNA form, the CDR3 reads TGCGCCAGCAGCTCCCAGGGGGCACTGAACACTGAAGCTTTCTTT. It is translated as CASSSQGALNTEAFF. Combining the CDR3 with reference TRBV5-1 and TRBJ1-1 gives the whole variable domain KAGVTQTPRYLIKTRGQQVTLSCSPISGHRSVSWYQQTPGQGLQFLFEYFSETQRNKGNFPGRFSGRQFSNSRSEMNVSTLELGDSALYLCASSSQGALNTEAFFGQGTRLTVV.